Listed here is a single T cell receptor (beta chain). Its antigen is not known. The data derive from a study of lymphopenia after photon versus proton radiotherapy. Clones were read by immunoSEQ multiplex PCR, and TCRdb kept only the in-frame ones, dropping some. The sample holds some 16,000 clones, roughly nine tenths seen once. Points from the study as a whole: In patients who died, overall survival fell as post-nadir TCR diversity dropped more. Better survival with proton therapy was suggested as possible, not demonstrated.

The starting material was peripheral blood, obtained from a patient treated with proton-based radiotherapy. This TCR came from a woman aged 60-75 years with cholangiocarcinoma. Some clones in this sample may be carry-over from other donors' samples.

This CDR3 is CASSLRPGRLGTFYEQYF. The CDR3 DNA reads TGTGCCAGCTCCCTCCGACCAGGTCGACTAGGAACTTTCTACGAGCAGTACTTC. The rearrangement joins TRBV6-4 to TRBJ2-7, with TRBD2 as a possible D gene (6 bases). There are 18 residues in the CDR3. V dropped 8 bases and J dropped 3 bases, with 29 bases sitting between them. Germline lookup yields CDR1 MRHNA and CDR2 SNTAGT.